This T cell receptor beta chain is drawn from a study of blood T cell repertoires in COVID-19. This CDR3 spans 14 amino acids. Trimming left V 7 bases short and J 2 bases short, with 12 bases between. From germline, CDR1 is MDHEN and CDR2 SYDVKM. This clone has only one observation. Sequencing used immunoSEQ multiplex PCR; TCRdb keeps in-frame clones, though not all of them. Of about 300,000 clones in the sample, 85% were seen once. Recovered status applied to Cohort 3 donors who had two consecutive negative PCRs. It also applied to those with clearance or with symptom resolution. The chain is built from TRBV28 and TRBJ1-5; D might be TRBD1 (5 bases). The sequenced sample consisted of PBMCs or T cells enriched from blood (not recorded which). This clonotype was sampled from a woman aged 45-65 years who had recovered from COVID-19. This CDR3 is CASIPGGGNQPQHF. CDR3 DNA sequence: TGTGCCAGCATCCCGGGGGGTGGCAATCAGCCCCAGCATTTT.